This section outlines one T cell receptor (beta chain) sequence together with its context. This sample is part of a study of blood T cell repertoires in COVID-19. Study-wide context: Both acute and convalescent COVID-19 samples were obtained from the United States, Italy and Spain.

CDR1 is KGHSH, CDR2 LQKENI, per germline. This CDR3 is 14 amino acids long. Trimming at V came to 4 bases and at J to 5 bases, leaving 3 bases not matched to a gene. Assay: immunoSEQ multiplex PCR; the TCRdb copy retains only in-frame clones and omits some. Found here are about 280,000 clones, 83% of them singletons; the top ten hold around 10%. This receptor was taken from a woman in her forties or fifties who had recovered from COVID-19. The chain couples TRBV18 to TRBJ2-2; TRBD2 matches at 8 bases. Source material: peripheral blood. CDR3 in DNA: TGTGCCAGCTCACAAGCGGGGGCGACCGGGGAGCTGTTTTTT. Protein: CASSQAGATGELFF.